The clone carrying this TCR beta chain has at least ten counts. Its antigen is not identified. The sample's time point: sample taken at primary tumor resection. TCRs were sequenced from unsorted whole RNA of tumor, nontumor lung or PBMC. The CDR3 loop spans 18 amino acids. Trimming stripped 7 bases from V and 0 bases from J, with 19 bases between. Germline CDR1 reads MNHEY; CDR2 reads SVGAGI. The data originate from a study of spatial heterogeneity in lung cancer. Study-level results: Ubiquitous expanded tumor TCRs were observed in blood more at resection than follow-up.

One entry per CDR3 protein results from TCRdb running MiXCR on the 5' RACE reads. The table has 4,200 or so distinct CDR3 sequences, about 9.8% seen once. This rearrangement joins TRBV6-5 to TRBJ2-6; TRBD2 might be the D (5 bases). Sequencing was performed on PBMCs, taken at surgery. The sequence derives from a male donor with early-stage non-small cell lung cancer. CDR3 region: CASTPLRVTLSGANVLTF. CDR3 in DNA: TGTGCCAGCACCCCACTGCGGGTGACACTCTCTGGGGCCAACGTCCTGACTTTC.